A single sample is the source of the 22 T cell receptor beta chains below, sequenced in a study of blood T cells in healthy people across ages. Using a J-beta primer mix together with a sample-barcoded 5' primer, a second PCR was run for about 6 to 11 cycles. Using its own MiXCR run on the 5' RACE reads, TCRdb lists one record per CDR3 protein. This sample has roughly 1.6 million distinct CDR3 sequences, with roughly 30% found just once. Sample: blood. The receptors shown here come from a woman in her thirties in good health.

The DNA of the CDR3 is TGTGCCAGCAGTGCGATTTTGGATGGCTACACCTTC. Translating gives CASSAILDGYTF. V usage is TRBV7-9 and J usage is TRBJ1-2; D is unresolved. CDR3 length: 12 amino acids. V was cut by 6 bases and J by 6 bases, with 11 bases left in between. From germline, CDR1 is SEHNR and CDR2 FQNEAQ (reference sequence).

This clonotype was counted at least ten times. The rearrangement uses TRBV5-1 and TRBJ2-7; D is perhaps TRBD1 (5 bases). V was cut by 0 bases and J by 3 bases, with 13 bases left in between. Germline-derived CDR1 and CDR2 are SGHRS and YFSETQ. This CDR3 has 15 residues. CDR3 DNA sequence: TGCGCCAGCAGCTTGGAAGGTCCAGGGAACTACGAGCAGTACTTC. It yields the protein CASSLEGPGNYEQYF.

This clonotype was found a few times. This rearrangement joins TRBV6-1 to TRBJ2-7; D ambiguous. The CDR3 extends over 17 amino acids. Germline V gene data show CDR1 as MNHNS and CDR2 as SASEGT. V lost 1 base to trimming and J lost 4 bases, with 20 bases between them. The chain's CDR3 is CASSEDKGAPRLYEQYF. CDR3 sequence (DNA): TGTGCCAGCAGTGAAGACAAGGGTGCACCTCGATTGTACGAGCAGTACTTC.

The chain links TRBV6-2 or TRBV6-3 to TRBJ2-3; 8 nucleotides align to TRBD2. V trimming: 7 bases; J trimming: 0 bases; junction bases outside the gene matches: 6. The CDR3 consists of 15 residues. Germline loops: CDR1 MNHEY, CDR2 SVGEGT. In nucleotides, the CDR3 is TGTGCCAGCATGAGGGCTAGCGGGAGCACAGATACGCAGTATTTT. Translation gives CASMRASGSTDTQYF.

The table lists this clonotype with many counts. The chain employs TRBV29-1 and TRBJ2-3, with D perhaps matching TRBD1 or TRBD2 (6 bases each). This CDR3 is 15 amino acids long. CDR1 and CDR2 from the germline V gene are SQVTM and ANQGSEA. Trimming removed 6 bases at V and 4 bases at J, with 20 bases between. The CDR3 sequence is CSVGGVGSKADTQYF. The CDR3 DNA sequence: TGCAGCGTCGGGGGCGTGGGCTCTAAGGCAGATACGCAGTATTTT.

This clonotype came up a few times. CDR3 protein: CASSPMTGENEKLFF. As DNA, the CDR3 is TGTGCCAGCTCACCAATGACAGGCGAAAATGAAAAACTGTTTTTT. The chain uses TRBV18 and TRBJ1-4; D might be TRBD1 (6 bases). V gave up 2 bases and J gave up 5 bases, with 12 bases separating them. The germline CDR1 and CDR2 sequences are KGHSH and LQKENI. This CDR3 is 15 amino acids long.

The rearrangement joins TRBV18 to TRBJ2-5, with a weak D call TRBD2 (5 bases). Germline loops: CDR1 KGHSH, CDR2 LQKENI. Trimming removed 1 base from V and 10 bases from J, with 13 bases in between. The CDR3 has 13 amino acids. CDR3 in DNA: TGTGCCAGCTCACCACGGGGTGAAGAGGGCCAGTACTTC. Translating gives CASSPRGEEGQYF.

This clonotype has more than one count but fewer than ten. CDR3 region: CASSPLLDRSYNEQFF. CDR3 DNA sequence: TGTGCCAGCAGCCCCCTGCTCGACCGCTCCTACAATGAGCAGTTCTTC. This chain joins TRBV7-8 and TRBJ2-1; no reliable D call. Germline V gene lookup returns CDR1 SGHVS and CDR2 FQNEAQ. Between the trimmed V and J ends, which lost 5 bases and 0 bases, there was a span of 14 bases. The CDR3 is made up of 16 amino acids. The full variable domain, in which reference TRBV7-8 and TRBJ2-1 provide the parts outside the CDR3, is GAGVSQSPRYKVAKRGQDVALRCDPISGHVSLFWYQQALGQGPEFLTYFQNEAQLDKSGLPSDRFFAERPEGSVSTLKIQRTQQEDSAVYLCASSPLLDRSYNEQFFGPGTRLTVL.

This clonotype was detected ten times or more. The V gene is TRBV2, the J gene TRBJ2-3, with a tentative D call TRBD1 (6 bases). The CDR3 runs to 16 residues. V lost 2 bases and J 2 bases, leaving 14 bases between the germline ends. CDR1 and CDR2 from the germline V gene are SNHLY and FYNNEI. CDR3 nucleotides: TGTGCCAGCAGTGAATCGGACAGCAGTTACACAGATACGCAGTATTTT. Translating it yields CASSESDSSYTDTQYF.

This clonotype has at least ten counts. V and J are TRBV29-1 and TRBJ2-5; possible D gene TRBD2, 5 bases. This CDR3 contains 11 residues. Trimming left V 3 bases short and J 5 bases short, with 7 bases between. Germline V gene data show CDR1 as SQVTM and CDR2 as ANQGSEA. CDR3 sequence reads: CSVDPGETQYF. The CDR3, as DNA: TGCAGCGTTGACCCGGGGGAGACCCAGTACTTC.

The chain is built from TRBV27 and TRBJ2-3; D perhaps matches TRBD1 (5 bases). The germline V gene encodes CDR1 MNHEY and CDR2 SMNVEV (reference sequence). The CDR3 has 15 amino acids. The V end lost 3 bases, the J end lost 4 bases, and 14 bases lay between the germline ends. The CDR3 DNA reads TGTGCCAGCAGTTTGTGGGCAGGGTACGCAGATACGCAGTATTTT. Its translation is CASSLWAGYADTQYF.

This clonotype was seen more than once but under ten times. The CDR3 reads CSAADSITDTQYF. CDR3 in DNA: TGCAGTGCTGCGGACAGCATCACAGATACGCAGTATTTT. The chain recombines TRBV20-1 with TRBJ2-3, with D maybe TRBD1 (6 bases). This CDR3 has 13 amino acids. Per germline, CDR1 DFQATT and CDR2 SNEGSKA (reference sequence). Trimming left V 5 bases short and J 2 bases short, with 11 bases between.

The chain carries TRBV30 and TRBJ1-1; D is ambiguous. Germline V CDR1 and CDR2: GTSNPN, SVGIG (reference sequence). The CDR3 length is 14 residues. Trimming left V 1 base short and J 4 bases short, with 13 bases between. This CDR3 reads CAWSEAGRATEAFF. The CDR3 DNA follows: TGTGCCTGGAGTGAAGCCGGACGGGCCACTGAAGCTTTCTTT. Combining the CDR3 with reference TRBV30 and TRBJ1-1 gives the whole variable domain SQTIHQWPATLVQPVGSPLSLECTVEGTSNPNLYWYRQAAGRGLQLLFYSVGIGQISSEVPQNLSASRPQDRQFILSSKKLLLSDSGFYLCAWSEAGRATEAFFGQGTRLTVV.

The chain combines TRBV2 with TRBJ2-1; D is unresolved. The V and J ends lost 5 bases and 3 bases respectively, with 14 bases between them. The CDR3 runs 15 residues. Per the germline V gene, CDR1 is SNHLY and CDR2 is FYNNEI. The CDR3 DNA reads TGTGCCAGCAGTAAAGGGCCTAGTCGCTACAATGAGCAGTTCTTC. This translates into CASSKGPSRYNEQFF. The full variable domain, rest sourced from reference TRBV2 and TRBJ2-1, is EPEVTQTPSHQVTQMGQEVILRCVPISNHLYFYWYRQILGQKVEFLVSFYNNEISEKSEIFDDQFSVERPDGSNFTLKIRSTKLEDSAMYFCASSKGPSRYNEQFFGPGTRLTVL.

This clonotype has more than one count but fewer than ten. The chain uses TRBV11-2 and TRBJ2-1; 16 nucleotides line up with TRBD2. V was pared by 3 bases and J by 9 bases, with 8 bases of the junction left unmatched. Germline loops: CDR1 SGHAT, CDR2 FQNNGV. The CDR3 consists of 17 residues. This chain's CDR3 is CASSFRAGLAGGIEQFF. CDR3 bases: TGTGCCAGCAGCTTTAGGGCGGGACTAGCGGGAGGGATTGAGCAGTTCTTC.

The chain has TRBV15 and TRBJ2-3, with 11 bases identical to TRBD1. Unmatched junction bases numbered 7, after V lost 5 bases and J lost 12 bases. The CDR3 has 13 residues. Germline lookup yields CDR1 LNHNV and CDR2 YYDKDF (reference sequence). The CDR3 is CATSARDRGTQYF. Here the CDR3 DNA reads TGTGCCACCAGCGCCCGGGACAGGGGGACTCAGTATTTT.

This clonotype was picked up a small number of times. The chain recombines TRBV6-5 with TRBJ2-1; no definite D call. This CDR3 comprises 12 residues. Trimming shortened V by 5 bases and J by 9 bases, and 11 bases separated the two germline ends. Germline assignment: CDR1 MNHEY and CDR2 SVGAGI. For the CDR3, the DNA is TGTGCCAGCAGTGCTGGGTTGGGTGAGCAGTTCTTC. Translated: CASSAGLGEQFF.

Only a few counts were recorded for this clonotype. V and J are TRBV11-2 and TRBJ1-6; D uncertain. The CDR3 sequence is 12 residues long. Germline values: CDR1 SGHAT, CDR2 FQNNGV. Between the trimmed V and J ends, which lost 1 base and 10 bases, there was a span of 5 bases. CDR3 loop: CASSLALSPLHF. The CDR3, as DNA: TGTGCCAGCAGCTTAGCTTTGTCACCCCTCCACTTT.

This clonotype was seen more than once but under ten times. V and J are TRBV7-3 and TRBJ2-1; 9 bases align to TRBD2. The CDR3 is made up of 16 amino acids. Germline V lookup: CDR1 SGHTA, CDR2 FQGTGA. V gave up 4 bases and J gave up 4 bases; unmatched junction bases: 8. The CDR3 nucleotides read TGTGCCAGCAGCTCTAAAGGACTAGCGTCTTACAATGAGCAGTTCTTC. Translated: CASSSKGLASYNEQFF.

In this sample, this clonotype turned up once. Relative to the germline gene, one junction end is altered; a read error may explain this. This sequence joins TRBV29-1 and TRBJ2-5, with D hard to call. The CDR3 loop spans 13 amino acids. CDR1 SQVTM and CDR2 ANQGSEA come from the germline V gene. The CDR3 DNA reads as TGCAGCGTTCGACGGGCAGCCTTAGAGAACCAGTACTTC. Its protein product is CSVRRAALENQYF.

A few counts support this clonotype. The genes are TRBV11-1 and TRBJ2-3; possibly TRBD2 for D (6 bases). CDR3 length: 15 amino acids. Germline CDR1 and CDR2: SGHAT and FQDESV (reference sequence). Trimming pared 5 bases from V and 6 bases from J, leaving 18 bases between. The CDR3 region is CASSLRDSGPDTQYF. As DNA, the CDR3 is TGTGCCAGCAGCCTGAGGGACTCCGGCCCCGATACGCAGTATTTT. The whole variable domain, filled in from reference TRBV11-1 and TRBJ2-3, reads EAEVAQSPRYKITEKSQAVAFWCDPISGHATLYWYRQILGQGPELLVQFQDESVVDDSQLPKDRFSAERLKGVDSTLKIQPAELGDSAMYLCASSLRDSGPDTQYFGPGTRLTVL.

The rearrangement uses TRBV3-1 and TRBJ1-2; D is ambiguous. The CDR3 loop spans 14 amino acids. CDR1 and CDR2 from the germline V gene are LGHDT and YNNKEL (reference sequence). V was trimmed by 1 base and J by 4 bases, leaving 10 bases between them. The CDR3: CASSQGSGPYGYTF. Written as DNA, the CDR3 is TGTGCCAGCAGCCAAGGGTCCGGGCCCTATGGCTACACCTTC.